Presented here are 18 T cell receptor beta chains from one specimen sequenced in a study of spatial heterogeneity in lung cancer. General study points: Tumors with more nonsynonymous mutations had more expanded intratumoral alpha and beta TCRs.

The time point denotes: sample taken at primary tumor resection. For these receptors, no antigen is known. TCRdb used MiXCR to reprocess the 5' RACE reads, holding one entry per CDR3 protein. Counted here are around 18,000 distinct CDR3 sequences, 5.5% to 6% occurring once; the ten biggest clones make up 10%. Source: lung tumor tissue, taken at surgery. The receptor set was obtained from a female donor with early-stage non-small cell lung cancer.

This clonotype was counted many times. The J gene is TRBJ2-4, the V gene TRBV7-9; the match to TRBD2 covers 9 bases. CDR3 length: 15 residues. J gave up 7 bases and V 2 bases, and 6 bases lay outside the gene matches. Germline CDR1 and CDR2: SEHNR and FQNEAQ (reference sequence). The CDR3 DNA reads TGTGCCAGCAGCTTATTTAGCGGGAGAATGAACATTCAGTACTTC. Translating gives CASSLFSGRMNIQYF.

This clonotype showed up many times. V gene TRBV12-3 or TRBV12-4 combines with J gene TRBJ2-7; D gene uncertain. The CDR3 covers 13 residues. The ends were cut back, 4 bases at V and 1 base at J, with 8 bases in the middle. The CDR3: CASSWTQSYEQYF. In DNA form, the CDR3 reads TGTGCCAGCAGTTGGACGCAATCCTACGAGCAGTACTTC.

This clonotype qualifies as medium-sized. This chain links TRBV29-1 with TRBJ2-3; unclear D gene. The CDR3 covers 14 residues. Germline lookup yields CDR1 SQVTM and CDR2 ANQGSEA. Deletions cut 4 bases from V and 0 bases from J, with 11 bases between. The CDR3 loop is CSVARQHSTDTQYF. CDR3 nucleotide sequence: TGCAGCGTTGCTCGCCAGCATAGCACAGATACGCAGTATTTT.

This clonotype was seen at least ten times. The J gene is TRBJ1-4, the V gene TRBV29-1; D is unclear. V lost 2 bases, J lost 5 bases, and 9 bases lay in between. This CDR3 is 13 amino acids long. Germline assignment: CDR1 SQVTM and CDR2 ANQGSEA. The CDR3 region has the DNA TGCAGCGTTGAAAGATGGCCCAATGAAAAACTGTTTTTT. Encoded protein: CSVERWPNEKLFF.

This clonotype has a count of ten or more. The chain is built from TRBV6-1 and TRBJ1-1; D is uncertain. Germline assignment: CDR1 MNHNS and CDR2 SASEGT. Trimming shortened V by 2 bases and J by 1 base, and 8 bases separated the two germline ends. This CDR3 contains 14 residues. The CDR3 is CASSERAQNTEAFF. CDR3 nucleotides: TGTGCCAGCAGTGAAAGGGCCCAGAACACTGAAGCTTTCTTT.

There are many counts of this clonotype. The V call is TRBV4-1, the J call TRBJ1-5, with 9 bases fitting TRBD1. CDR3 length: 15 amino acids. V lost 4 bases and J lost 5; bases outside the gene matches: 6. The germline CDR1 and CDR2 sequences are MGHRA and YSYEKL. CDR3 nucleotides: TGCGCCAGCAGCCGAGGGACAGGGCGTGATCAGCCCCAGCATTTT. Encoded protein: CASSRGTGRDQPQHF.

This clonotype was counted at least ten times. The rearrangement links TRBV6-1 to TRBJ2-2, with 8 positions matching TRBD2. With V trimmed by 7 bases and J by 4 bases, 8 bases remained unmatched. CDR3 length: 15 amino acids. Germline values: CDR1 MNHNS, CDR2 SASEGT. The CDR3 nucleotides read TGTGCCAGCACCCTTGGACTAGCTGGCACCGGGGAGCTGTTTTTT. The encoded protein is CASTLGLAGTGELFF.

This clonotype showed up many times. CDR3: CASRPQGSGANVLTF. CDR3 bases: TGCGCCAGCCGACCCCAGGGCTCTGGGGCCAACGTCCTGACTTTC. The J gene is TRBJ2-6, the V gene TRBV10-2, with D perhaps TRBD1 (5 bases). The CDR3 extends over 15 amino acids. The germline V gene has CDR1 WSHSY and CDR2 SAAADI. The V end lost 8 bases, the J end lost 0 bases, and 11 bases lay between the germline ends.

About this clonotype: A read error may be the cause here, since a much bigger clone is one base away. The rearrangement links TRBV6-4 to TRBJ2-2, with D maybe TRBD2 (5 bases). Germline CDR1 is MRHNA and CDR2 is SNTAGT. The CDR3 loop spans 14 amino acids. The CDR3 loop is CVSSLQEEVGELFF. The CDR3 DNA is TGTGTCAGCAGTCTCCAGGAGGAGGTCGGGGAGCTGTTTTTT.

This clonotype was counted many times. The J gene is TRBJ2-4, the V gene TRBV5-8; unclear D gene. Deletions cut 1 base from V and 0 bases from J, with 5 bases between. Germline CDR1 SGHTS, CDR2 YDEGEE. This CDR3 spans 14 amino acids. CDR3 DNA: TGTGCCAGCAGCTTGACCGTAGCCAAAAACATTCAGTACTTC. This translates into CASSLTVAKNIQYF. Combining the CDR3 with reference TRBV5-8 and TRBJ2-4 gives the whole variable domain EAGVTQSPTHLIKTRGQQATLRCSPISGHTSVYWYQQALGLGLQFLLWYDEGEERNRGNFPPRFSGRQFPNYSSELNVNALELEDSALYLCASSLTVAKNIQYFGAGTRLSVL.

This clonotype was found many times. The chain couples TRBV7-8 to TRBJ2-5, with 10 bases that match TRBD2. The V gene's germline CDR1 is SGHVS and CDR2 FQNEAQ. The CDR3 covers 17 residues. V gave up 5 bases and J gave up 1 base; unmatched junction bases: 10. The CDR3 spells CASSKLWSSGSQETQYF. In nucleotides, the CDR3 is TGTGCCAGCAGCAAGTTATGGTCTAGCGGGAGCCAAGAGACCCAGTACTTC.

At least ten counts were recorded for this clonotype. The chain joins TRBV5-1 to TRBJ2-1; D is unclear. Looked up from germline, CDR1 is SGHRS and CDR2 is YFSETQ. This CDR3 has 14 residues. V lost 4 bases and J lost 4, with 12 bases in between. The CDR3 region is CASSRSAGYNEQFF. The CDR3, as DNA: TGCGCCAGCAGCCGATCGGCCGGGTACAATGAGCAGTTCTTC.

This clonotype turned up a few times. The chain couples TRBV6-6 to TRBJ2-7, with a tentative D call TRBD1 (5 bases). The V end lost 2 bases, the J end lost 1 base, and 9 bases lay between the germline ends. The germline V gene has CDR1 MNHNY and CDR2 SVGAGI (reference sequence). The CDR3 sequence is 14 residues long. The CDR3 here is CASSYDSWSYEQYF. CDR3 nucleotides: TGTGCCAGCAGTTACGACAGTTGGTCCTACGAGCAGTACTTC.

There are many counts of this clonotype. The V call is TRBV27, the J call TRBJ1-2, with no clear D. The CDR3 extends over 13 amino acids. The germline gives CDR1 MNHEY, CDR2 SMNVEV (reference sequence). V gave up 3 bases and J gave up 8 bases, with 13 bases separating them. The CDR3, as DNA: TGTGCCAGCAGTTTCGACACGGACCGGGGCTACACCTTC. Encoded protein: CASSFDTDRGYTF.

Many counts were recorded for this clonotype. The rearrangement joins TRBV19 to TRBJ2-1; 15 nucleotides agree with TRBD2. J was trimmed by 10 bases and V by 6 bases; bases with no gene match: 1. CDR1 LNHDA and CDR2 SQIVND come from the germline V gene (reference sequence). The CDR3 is 13 residues long. The CDR3 DNA sequence: TGTGCCAGTAGAGGGACTAGCGGGAGGGAGCAGTTCTTC. Its translation: CASRGTSGREQFF. Full variable domain (missing parts from reference TRBV19 and TRBJ2-1): DGGITQSPKYLFRKEGQNVTLSCEQNLNHDAMYWYRQDPGQGLRLIYYSQIVNDFQKGDIAEGYSVSREKKESFPLTVTSAQKNPTAFYLCASRGTSGREQFFGPGTRLTVL.

This clonotype has just a few counts. This chain uses TRBV20-1 with TRBJ2-1; D is unresolved. V was cut by 3 bases and J by 6 bases, with 12 bases left in between. The germline V gene encodes CDR1 DFQATT and CDR2 SNEGSKA (reference sequence). The CDR3 extends over 13 amino acids. CDR3 bases: TGCAGTGCTAGTGGTGCCGGCTTCAATGAGCAGTTCTTC. It is translated as CSASGAGFNEQFF.

This clonotype was seen many times. The chain employs TRBV6-5 and TRBJ2-5; 7 nucleotides agree with TRBD1. The length of the CDR3 is 16 residues. CDR1 and CDR2 (germline): MNHEY, SVGAGI. V lost 2 bases and J lost 3; bases outside the gene matches: 9. The CDR3 loop is CASSYGPGTAKETQYF. CDR3 in DNA: TGTGCCAGCAGTTACGGGCCGGGGACAGCGAAAGAGACCCAGTACTTC.

At least ten counts were recorded for this clonotype. CDR3 loop: CASSKIGTSGSEETTGELFF. Written as DNA, the CDR3 is TGTGCCAGCAGCAAAATCGGGACTAGCGGGAGTGAGGAGACCACCGGGGAGCTGTTTTTT. The chain carries TRBV7-3 and TRBJ2-2; 14 positions agree with TRBD2. V trimming: 5 bases; J trimming: 4 bases; junction bases outside the gene matches: 15. Germline loops: CDR1 SGHTA, CDR2 FQGTGA. CDR3 length equals 20 residues.